A single sample is the source of the 27 T cell receptor beta chains below, sequenced in a study of tumor and adjacent non-tumor tissue in lung cancer. This sample's RNA came from whole unsorted tissue. The normal lung tissue was taken more than 3 cm from the tumor edge. A modified ARM-PCR protocol with three rounds of nested PCR amplified TCRbeta. TCRdb itself ran the multiplex PCR reads through MiXCR, one entry per CDR3 protein. The table includes approximately 90,000 distinct CDR3 sequences, around three quarters detected once. The specimen sequenced was distant non-tumor lung tissue. The receptors come from a woman between 45 and 60 years old with non-small cell lung cancer.

With respect to this clonotype: The junction departs from the called germline gene at one end, perhaps through a read error. The chain combines TRBV29-1 with TRBJ1-3; 10 bases align to TRBD1. Germline lookup yields CDR1 SQVTM and CDR2 ANQGSEA. The CDR3 runs 14 residues. The CDR3: CRASGTGAGNIIYF. DNA of the CDR3: TGTAGAGCATCCGGGACAGGGGCTGGAAACATCATATATTTT.

About this clonotype itself: It is likely a read error, because the conserved phenylalanine at the end of the CDR3 is missing. This sequence joins TRBV6-1 and TRBJ2-6; TRBD2 is a possible D gene (6 bases). The CDR3 is 15 amino acids. Trimming pared 8 bases from V and 1 base from J, leaving 12 bases between. Per the germline V gene, CDR1 is MNHNS and CDR2 is SASEGT. The CDR3 DNA reads TGTGCCAGCGGGGGGACCATGTCTGGGGCCAACGTCCTGACTTCC. Residues: CASGGTMSGANVLTS.

Concerning this clonotype itself: A read error may account for a junction end that differs from germline. This chain uses TRBV29-1 with TRBJ2-7; TRBD1 agrees at 10 bases. Germline CDR1 is SQVTM and CDR2 is ANQGSEA. This CDR3 is built from 16 residues. The CDR3 protein is CSFEPHGTGVTREQYF. The CDR3 DNA follows: TGCAGCTTTGAACCCCACGGGACAGGGGTTACTAGGGAGCAGTACTTC.

In regard to this clonotype: Its ends do not fully match the called genes, so a read error is possible. The rearrangement links TRBV10-3 to TRBJ2-3; a weak D match, TRBD2 (5 bases). Germline CDR1 reads ENHRY; CDR2 reads SYGVKD. The CDR3 is 15 amino acids. CDR3 loop: CAISEARPSTDTQYF. Here the CDR3 DNA reads TGTGCCATCAGTGAGGCTAGGCCTAGCACAGATACTCAGTATTTT.

This clonotype was found a few times. One junction end disagrees with the germline gene, perhaps due to a read error. The chain combines TRBV11-2 with TRBJ2-7; 7 nucleotides match TRBD1. The CDR3 loop spans 14 amino acids. CDR1 is SGHAT, CDR2 FQNNGV, per germline. As DNA, the CDR3 is TGTGCCTGCAGTTTAGTTAGGGACAGCTACGAGCAATACTTC. Translated: CACSLVRDSYEQYF.

Details on this clonotype: This may stem from a read error, because a much larger clone lies one nucleotide away. V and J are TRBV5-8 and TRBJ1-2; 8 nucleotides align to TRBD1. Germline CDR1 SGHTS, CDR2 YDEGEE. There are 15 residues in the CDR3. The J segment lost 4 bases and the V segment lost 4 bases, leaving 9 bases of the junction unmatched. The CDR3 DNA reads TGTGCCAGCAGCGGGGGACAGGTGGACACCTATGGCTACACCTTC. Translating it yields CASSGGQVDTYGYTF.

J is TRBJ2-7 and V is TRBV7-6; D gene ambiguous. Between the trimmed V and J ends, which lost 4 bases and 5 bases, there was a span of 15 bases. The germline CDR1 and CDR2 sequences are SGHVS and FNYEAQ. This CDR3 spans 14 amino acids. DNA of the CDR3: TGTGCCAGCAGCTCATCCGCTACTATCAACGAGCAGTACTTC. Protein product: CASSSSATINEQYF. The complete variable domain, with remaining parts taken from reference TRBV7-6 and TRBJ2-7, reads GAGVSQSPRYKVTKRGQDVALRCDPISGHVSLYWYRQALGQGPEFLTYFNYEAQQDKSGLPNDRFSAERPEGSISTLTIQRTEQRDSAMYRCASSSSATINEQYFGPGTRLTVT.

As to this clonotype: This may come from a read error, since a much larger clone is one base off. The genes are TRBV24-1 and TRBJ2-5; the match to TRBD1 covers 7 bases. This CDR3 contains 15 residues. Germline CDR1 KGHDR, CDR2 SFDVKD. Trimming at V came to 8 bases and at J to 4 bases, leaving 12 bases not matched to a gene. The CDR3 DNA follows: TGTGCCACCAACGGAGCGACAGGGTTGGGAGAGACCCAGTACTTC. Translation: CATNGATGLGETQYF.

Concerning this clonotype: The junction does not match germline at one end; this may be a read error. The chain has TRBV6-1 and TRBJ2-7, with no clear D. Germline lookup yields CDR1 MNHNS and CDR2 SASEGT. The CDR3 runs 11 residues. In DNA, the CDR3 is TGTGCTAGCAGTACCCCACCCCCTATTCGCTTC. Protein product: CASSTPPPIRF.

Notes on this clonotype: Compared with germline, one end of the junction differs, possibly owing to a read error. The chain links TRBV6-1 to TRBJ2-1, with 7 bases aligning to TRBD2. The CDR3 contains 16 residues. CDR1 is MNHNS, CDR2 SASEGT, per germline. Here the CDR3 reads CASVWGRASSGSEKFF. The CDR3 DNA is TGTGCCAGCGTCTGGGGGAGGGCCTCTTCCGGGAGTGAGAAGTTCTTC.

As to this clonotype: Here the CDR3 omits its conserved ending phenylalanine or tryptophan, so a read error is the likely source. The DNA is omitted, as the CDR3 cannot be located on it reliably, and the CDR3 follows TCRdb's listing. The rearrangement uses TRBV29-1 and TRBJ2-5. Ends included, the CDR3 has 15 residues. Per germline, CDR1 SQVTM and CDR2 ANQGSEA. The CDR3 reads CSVLGRLVDQETQYS.

This chain links TRBV28 with TRBJ1-2, with 8 bases matching TRBD1. V trimming: 5 bases; J trimming: 3 bases; junction bases outside the gene matches: 11. Per the germline V gene, CDR1 is MDHEN and CDR2 is SYDVKM. The CDR3 spans 16 residues. In DNA form, the CDR3 reads TGTGCCAGCAGTCCTTACAGGGGGGGGACTGACTATGGCTACACCTTC. This encodes CASSPYRGGTDYGYTF.

With regard to this clonotype: The final CDR3 position lacks the conserved phenylalanine or tryptophan, pointing to a likely read error. Because the CDR3's place on the DNA is in doubt, the DNA is left out and the CDR3 is given as listed by TCRdb. The chain couples TRBV5-1 to TRBJ2-7; the table gives TRBD1 as D, unverified against the DNA. Germline CDR1 and CDR2: SGHRS and YFSETQ. The CDR3 numbers 15 amino acids, ends counted. This CDR3 reads CASSESGRWIYEHYL.

Worth noting for this clonotype: The CDR3 does not close with the conserved phenylalanine or tryptophan, likely indicating a read error. The chain is built from TRBV10-2 and TRBJ2-1, with 10 bases that match TRBD1. The CDR3 contains 15 residues. Germline V gene lookup returns CDR1 WSHSY and CDR2 SAAADI. The CDR3 nucleotides are TGTGCCAGCAGCGGGACAGGGGTGGGTCACAACGAGCAGTTCCTC. It specifies CASSGTGVGHNEQFL.

To note about this clonotype: The conserved closing phenylalanine or tryptophan is absent in this CDR3, likely reflecting a read error. The rearrangement links TRBV12-3 or TRBV12-4 to TRBJ2-3; TRBD2 matches 11 bases. This CDR3 region has 17 residues. The CDR3: CVSRPATSGMRANTQYI. CDR3 sequence (DNA): TGTGTCAGCAGACCGGCGACTAGCGGGATGAGAGCAAATACGCAGTATATT.

Note on this clonotype: An end of the junction differs from the germline gene, which may be a read error. V is TRBV11-2 and J is TRBJ2-3; 13 nucleotides agree with TRBD2. The CDR3 sequence is 19 residues long. Germline V gene sequence: CDR1 SGHAT, CDR2 FQNNGV. CDR3 coding DNA: TGTGCCAGTAGCATCATACTAGCGGGAGGGAAATTCGGCACAGATACGCAGTACTTT. Protein: CASSIILAGGKFGTDTQYF.

With regard to this clonotype: A much bigger clone sits one base away, suggesting this may be a read error. The chain is built from TRBV20-1 and TRBJ2-1, with 14 bases lining up with TRBD2. The CDR3 has 15 residues. Trimming cost V 7 bases and J 2 bases; bases outside gene matches: 4. The germline gives CDR1 DFQATT, CDR2 SNEGSKA (reference sequence). CDR3 in DNA: TGCAGTGTTGGACTAGCGGGAGGCCCCTACAATGAGCAGTTCTTC. This gives the protein CSVGLAGGPYNEQFF.

Turning to this clonotype: Since the CDR3 does not end with the conserved phenylalanine or tryptophan, this likely comes from a read error. The rearrangement links TRBV11-2 to TRBJ1-1, with D possibly TRBD1 on 5 matching bases. CDR3 length equals 16 residues. Germline values: CDR1 SGHAT, CDR2 FQNNGV. CDR3 sequence: CVSSLGRGGGNTEAFL. DNA for the CDR3: TGTGTCAGCAGCTTAGGACGAGGCGGGGGGAACACGGAAGCTTTCTTA.

This clonotype has just one count. Since a much larger clone is just one base distant, this may be a read error. This chain links TRBV5-1 with TRBJ2-1; 8 nucleotides line up with TRBD1. Losses at the gene ends were 4 bases for V and 8 bases for J; bases not matched to a gene: 5. Germline values: CDR1 SGHRS, CDR2 YFSETQ. The CDR3 spans 13 residues. CDR3 in amino acids: CASSRDRHDEQFF. The CDR3 DNA is TGCGCCAGCAGCCGGGACAGGCACGATGAGCAGTTCTTC.

In the case of this clonotype: The junction departs from the called germline gene at one end, perhaps through a read error. The rearrangement joins TRBV6-5 to TRBJ1-6; D call uncertain. The CDR3 spans 15 residues. Germline V gene data show CDR1 as MNHEY and CDR2 as SVGAGI. CDR3 loop: CASTYTTVDNSPLHF. DNA of the CDR3: TGTGCCAGCACTTACACCACAGTGGATAATTCGCCCCTCCACTTT.

This clonotype is a singleton in its sample. Its ends do not fully match the called genes, so a read error is possible. The chain employs TRBV7-7 and TRBJ2-2; D ambiguous. This CDR3 comprises 15 residues. Germline CDR1 is SSHAT and CDR2 is FNYEAQ (reference sequence). DNA of the CDR3: TGTGCTAGCAGCCCATTCGGCCCCGGCACCGGGGAGCTGTTTTTT. Protein product: CASSPFGPGTGELFF.

To note about this clonotype: Relative to the germline gene, one junction end is altered; a read error may explain this. This rearrangement joins TRBV29-1 to TRBJ2-5, with 7 bases that match TRBD1. Germline V gene sequence: CDR1 SQVTM, CDR2 ANQGSEA. The CDR3 runs 14 residues. This CDR3 is CSVETGLNAETQYF. The CDR3 coding sequence is TGCAGCGTTGAGACAGGGTTGAATGCGGAGACCCAGTATTTC.

A note on this clonotype: No conserved phenylalanine or tryptophan is present at the end of the CDR3, so a read error is the likely explanation. V usage is TRBV29-1 and J usage is TRBJ1-2, with unresolved D. Between the trimmed V and J ends, which lost 3 bases and 6 bases, there was a span of 14 bases. CDR3 length: 13 residues. Germline V gene lookup returns CDR1 SQVTM and CDR2 ANQGSEA. The CDR3 DNA follows: TGCAGCGTTGACGATCTTTTTTGGGATGGCTACACCTAC. Protein product: CSVDDLFWDGYTY.

The gene calls are TRBV29-1 and TRBJ1-5; 8 bases match TRBD1. V gave up 4 bases and J gave up 3 bases; unmatched junction bases: 5. CDR1 is SQVTM, CDR2 ANQGSEA, per germline. This CDR3 region has 14 residues. CDR3 sequence: CSVADRGTNQPQHF. CDR3 in DNA: TGCAGCGTTGCTGACAGGGGAACCAATCAGCCCCAGCATTTT.

Comment on this clonotype: Relative to the germline gene, one junction end is altered; a read error may explain this. The chain is built from TRBV20-1 and TRBJ1-1; TRBD1 might be the D (6 bases). CDR1 and CDR2 from the germline V gene are DFQATT and SNEGSKA (reference sequence). This CDR3 region has 12 residues. The CDR3 region has the DNA TGCAATGCCGATAGGGGGGGCCCTGAACCTTTCTTT. Protein product: CNADRGGPEPFF.

This clonotype showed up just once. The chain is built from TRBV6-5 and TRBJ1-4; no clear D. V was trimmed by 6 bases and J by 5 bases, leaving 19 bases between them. The CDR3 runs 16 residues. Per germline, CDR1 MNHEY and CDR2 SVGAGI. DNA for the CDR3: TGTGCCAGCAGCCCCCCTGACGGGCAGGTCAATGAAAAACTGTTTTTT. As protein: CASSPPDGQVNEKLFF.

About this clonotype: Likely a read error: the CDR3 ends without its conserved phenylalanine or tryptophan. The DNA is left out, because the CDR3 cannot be placed on it with certainty; the CDR3 is given as TCRdb lists it. The V gene is TRBV6-2 or TRBV6-3, the J gene TRBJ2-7; the table assigns TRBD1, which was not confirmed against the DNA. In germline, CDR1 is MNHEY, CDR2 SVGEGT. The CDR3 contains 14 residues when both ends are counted. CDR3 sequence reads: CASSYSDRIYEQYL.